This TCR delta chain was sequenced for a study of γδ T cells in repeated Plasmodium falciparum infection. This clone has a count of ten or more. TCRdb fed the multiplex PCR reads to CATT. The sample contains around 89,000 delta-chain clones, approximately 1.4% of which appear only once. Flow sorting of PBMC yielded separate Vgamma9/Vdelta2+ and Vdelta2-negative gammadelta T cell populations for bulk repertoire analysis. V shed 2 bases, J shed 0 bases, and the junction held 17 bases outside the gene matches. The CDR3 has 20 residues. Germline V CDR1 and CDR2: GEAIGNYY, EKD. The sequencing sample was made of gamma-delta T cells from blood. V and J are TRDV2 and TRDJ1; 10 nucleotides match TRDD3. The clonotype originates from a pool of human donors (malaria-infected and uninfected, not separated). CDR3 residues: CACDRSVLGDPPRYTDKLIF. The CDR3 DNA follows: TGTGCCTGTGACAGGTCCGTACTGGGGGATCCCCCCAGATACACCGATAAACTCATCTTT.